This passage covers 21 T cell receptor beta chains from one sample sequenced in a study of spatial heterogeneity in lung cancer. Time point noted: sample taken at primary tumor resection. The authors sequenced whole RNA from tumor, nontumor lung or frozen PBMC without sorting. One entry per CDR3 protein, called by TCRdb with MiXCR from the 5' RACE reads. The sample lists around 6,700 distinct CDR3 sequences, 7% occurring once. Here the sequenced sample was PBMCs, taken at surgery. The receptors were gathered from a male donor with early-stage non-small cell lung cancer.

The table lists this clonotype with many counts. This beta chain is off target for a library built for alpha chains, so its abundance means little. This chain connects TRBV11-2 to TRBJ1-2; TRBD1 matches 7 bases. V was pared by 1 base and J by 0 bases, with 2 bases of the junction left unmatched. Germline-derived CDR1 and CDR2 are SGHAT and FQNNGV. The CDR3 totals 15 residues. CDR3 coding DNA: TGTGCCAGCAGCTTAGGGGACAGCACTAACTATGGCTACACCTTC. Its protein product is CASSLGDSTNYGYTF.

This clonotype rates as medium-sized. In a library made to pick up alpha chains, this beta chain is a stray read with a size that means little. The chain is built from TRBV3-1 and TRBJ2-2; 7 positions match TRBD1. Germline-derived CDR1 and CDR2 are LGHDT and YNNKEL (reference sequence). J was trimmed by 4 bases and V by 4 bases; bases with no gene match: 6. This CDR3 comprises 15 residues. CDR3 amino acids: CASSLTGTATGELFF. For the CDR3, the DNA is TGTGCCAGCAGCCTCACCGGGACAGCCACCGGGGAGCTGTTTTTT.

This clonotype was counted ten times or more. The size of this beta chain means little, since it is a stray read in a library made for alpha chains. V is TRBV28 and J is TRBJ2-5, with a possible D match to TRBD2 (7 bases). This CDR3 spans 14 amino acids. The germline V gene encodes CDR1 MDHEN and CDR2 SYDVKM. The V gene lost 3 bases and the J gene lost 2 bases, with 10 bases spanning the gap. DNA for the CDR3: TGTGCCAGCAGTTTTAGGGGGGGGCAAGAGACCCAGTACTTC. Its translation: CASSFRGGQETQYF.

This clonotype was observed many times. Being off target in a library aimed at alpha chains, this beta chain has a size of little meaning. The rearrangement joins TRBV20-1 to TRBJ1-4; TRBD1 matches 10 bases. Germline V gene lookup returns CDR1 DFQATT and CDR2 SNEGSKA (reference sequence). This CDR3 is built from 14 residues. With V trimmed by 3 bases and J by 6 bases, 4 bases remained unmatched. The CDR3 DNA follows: TGCAGTGCTAGTAGGACAGGGGGTTATGAAAAACTGTTTTTT. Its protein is CSASRTGGYEKLFF.

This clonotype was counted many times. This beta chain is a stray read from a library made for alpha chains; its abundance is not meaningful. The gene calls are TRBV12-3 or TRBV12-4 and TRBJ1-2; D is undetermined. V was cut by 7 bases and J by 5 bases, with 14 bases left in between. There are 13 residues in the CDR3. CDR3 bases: TGTGCCAGCACTCTTAGCGATTCTTATGGCTACACCTTC. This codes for CASTLSDSYGYTF.

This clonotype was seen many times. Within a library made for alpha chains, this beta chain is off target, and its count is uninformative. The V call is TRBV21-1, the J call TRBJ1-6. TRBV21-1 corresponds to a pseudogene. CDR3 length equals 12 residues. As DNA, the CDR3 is TGTGCTAGATGGGTATTGGATTCACCCCTCCACTTT. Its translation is CARWVLDSPLHF.

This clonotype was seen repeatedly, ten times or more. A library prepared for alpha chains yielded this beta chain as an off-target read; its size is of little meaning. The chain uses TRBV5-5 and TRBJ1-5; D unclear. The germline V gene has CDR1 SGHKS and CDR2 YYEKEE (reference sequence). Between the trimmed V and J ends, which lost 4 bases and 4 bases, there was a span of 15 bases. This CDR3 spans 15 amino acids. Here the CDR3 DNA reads TGTGCCAGCAGCGCGGAAGCGACTGGGAATCAGCCCCAGCATTTT. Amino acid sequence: CASSAEATGNQPQHF.

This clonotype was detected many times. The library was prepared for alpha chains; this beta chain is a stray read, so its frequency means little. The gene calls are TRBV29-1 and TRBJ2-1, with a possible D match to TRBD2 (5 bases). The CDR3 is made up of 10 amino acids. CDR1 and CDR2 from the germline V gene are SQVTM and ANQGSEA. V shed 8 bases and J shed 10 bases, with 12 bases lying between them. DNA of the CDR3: TGCAGCACTGAGGAGGTCGAGCAGTTCTTC. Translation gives CSTEEVEQFF.

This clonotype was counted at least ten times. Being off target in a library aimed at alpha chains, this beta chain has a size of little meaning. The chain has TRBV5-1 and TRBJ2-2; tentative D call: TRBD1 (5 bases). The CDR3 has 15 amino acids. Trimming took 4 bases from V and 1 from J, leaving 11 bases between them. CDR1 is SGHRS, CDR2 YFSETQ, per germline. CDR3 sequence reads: CASSARGQNTGELFF. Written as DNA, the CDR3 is TGCGCCAGCAGCGCCCGCGGACAGAACACCGGGGAGCTGTTTTTT.

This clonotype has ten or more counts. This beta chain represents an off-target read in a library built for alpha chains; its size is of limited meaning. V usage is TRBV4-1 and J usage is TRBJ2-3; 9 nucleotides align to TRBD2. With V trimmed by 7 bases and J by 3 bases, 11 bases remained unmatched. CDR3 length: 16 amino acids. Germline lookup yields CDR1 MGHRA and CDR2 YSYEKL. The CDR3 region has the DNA TGCGCCAGCACCCCTCAGGAGGCGGGGGGGACAGATACGCAGTATTTT. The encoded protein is CASTPQEAGGTDTQYF.

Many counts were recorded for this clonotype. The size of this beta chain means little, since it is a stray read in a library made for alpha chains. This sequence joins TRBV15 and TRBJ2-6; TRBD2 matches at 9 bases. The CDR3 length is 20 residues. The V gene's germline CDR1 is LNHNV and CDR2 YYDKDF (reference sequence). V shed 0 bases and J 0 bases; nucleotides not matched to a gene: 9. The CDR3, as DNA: TGTGCCACCAGCAGAGACTTAACAGCGGGAGGCCCCTCTGGGGCCAACGTCCTGACTTTC. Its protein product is CATSRDLTAGGPSGANVLTF.

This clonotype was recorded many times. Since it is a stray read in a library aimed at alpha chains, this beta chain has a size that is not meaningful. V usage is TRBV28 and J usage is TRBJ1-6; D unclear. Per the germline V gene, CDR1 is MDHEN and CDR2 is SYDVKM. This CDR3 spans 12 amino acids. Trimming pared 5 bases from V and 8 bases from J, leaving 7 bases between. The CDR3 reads CASSLRYSPLHF. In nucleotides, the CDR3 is TGTGCCAGCAGTCTCAGGTATTCACCCCTCCACTTT.

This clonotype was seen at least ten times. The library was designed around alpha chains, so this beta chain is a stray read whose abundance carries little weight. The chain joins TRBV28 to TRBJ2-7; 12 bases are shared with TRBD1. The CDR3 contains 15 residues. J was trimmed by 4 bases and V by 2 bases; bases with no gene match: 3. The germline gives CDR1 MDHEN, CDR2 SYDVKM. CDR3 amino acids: CASSLQGQGAYEQYF. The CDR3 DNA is TGTGCCAGCAGTTTACAGGGACAGGGGGCTTACGAGCAGTACTTC.

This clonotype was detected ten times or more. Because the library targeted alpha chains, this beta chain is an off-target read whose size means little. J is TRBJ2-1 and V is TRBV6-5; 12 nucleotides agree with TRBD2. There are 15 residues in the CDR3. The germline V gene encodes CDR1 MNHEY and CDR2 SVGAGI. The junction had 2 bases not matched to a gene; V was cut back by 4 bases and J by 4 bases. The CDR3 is CASSSLAGGYNEQFF. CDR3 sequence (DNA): TGTGCCAGCAGTTCCCTAGCGGGAGGGTACAATGAGCAGTTCTTC.

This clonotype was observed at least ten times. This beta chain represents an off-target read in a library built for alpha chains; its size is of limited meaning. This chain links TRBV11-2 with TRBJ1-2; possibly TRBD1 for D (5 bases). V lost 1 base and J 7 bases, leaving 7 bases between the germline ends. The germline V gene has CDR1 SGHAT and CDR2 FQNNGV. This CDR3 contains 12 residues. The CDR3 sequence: CASSLGDGGYTF. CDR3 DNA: TGTGCCAGCAGCTTAGGGGACGGTGGCTACACCTTC.

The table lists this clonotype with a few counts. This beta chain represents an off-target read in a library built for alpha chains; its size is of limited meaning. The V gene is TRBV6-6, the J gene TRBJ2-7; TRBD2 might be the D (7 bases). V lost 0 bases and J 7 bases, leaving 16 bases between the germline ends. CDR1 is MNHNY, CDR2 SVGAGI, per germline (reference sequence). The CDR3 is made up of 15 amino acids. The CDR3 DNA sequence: TGTGCCAGCAGTTACTCGGCCTCAAAGGGGGGGGAGCAGTACTTC. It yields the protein CASSYSASKGGEQYF.

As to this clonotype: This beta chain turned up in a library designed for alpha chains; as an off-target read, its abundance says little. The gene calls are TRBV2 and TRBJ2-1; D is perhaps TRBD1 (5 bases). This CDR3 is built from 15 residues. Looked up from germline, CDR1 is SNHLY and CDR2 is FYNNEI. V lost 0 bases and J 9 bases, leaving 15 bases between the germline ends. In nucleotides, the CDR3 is TGTGCCAGCAGTGAAGCGAGGACACCTAATGCTGAGCAGTTCTTC. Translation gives CASSEARTPNAEQFF.

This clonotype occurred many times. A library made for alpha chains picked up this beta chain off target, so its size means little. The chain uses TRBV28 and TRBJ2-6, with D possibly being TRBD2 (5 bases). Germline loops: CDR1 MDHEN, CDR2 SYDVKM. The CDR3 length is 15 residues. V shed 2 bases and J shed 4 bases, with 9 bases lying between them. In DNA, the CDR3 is TGTGCCAGCAGTTTACCGGGGTCCGGGGCCAACGTCCTGACTTTC. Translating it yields CASSLPGSGANVLTF.

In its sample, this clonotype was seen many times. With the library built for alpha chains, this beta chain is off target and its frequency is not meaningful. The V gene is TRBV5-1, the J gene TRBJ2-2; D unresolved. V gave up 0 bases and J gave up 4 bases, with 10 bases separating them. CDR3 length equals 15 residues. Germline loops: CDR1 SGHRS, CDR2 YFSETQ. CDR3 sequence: CASSLDGQSTGELFF. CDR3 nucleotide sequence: TGCGCCAGCAGCTTGGACGGGCAAAGCACCGGGGAGCTGTTTTTT.

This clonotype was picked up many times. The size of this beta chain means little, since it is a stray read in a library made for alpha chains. The CDR3: CASSQAGSWDTQYF. Written as DNA, the CDR3 is TGTGCCAGCAGCCAAGCTGGCAGTTGGGATACGCAGTATTTT. The chain carries TRBV3-1 and TRBJ2-3, with D hard to call. CDR3 length: 14 amino acids. Germline lookup yields CDR1 LGHDT and CDR2 YNNKEL (reference sequence). The V end lost 1 base, the J end lost 6 bases, and 11 bases lay between the germline ends.

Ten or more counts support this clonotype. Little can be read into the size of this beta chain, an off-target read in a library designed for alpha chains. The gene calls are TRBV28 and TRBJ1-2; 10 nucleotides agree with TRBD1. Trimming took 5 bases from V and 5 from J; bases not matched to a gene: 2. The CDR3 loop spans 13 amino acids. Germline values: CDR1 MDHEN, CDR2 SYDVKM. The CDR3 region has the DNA TGTGCCAGCAGTCGGACAGGGGGTTATGGCTACACCTTC. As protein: CASSRTGGYGYTF.